One and the same sample provided the 24 T cell receptor beta chains below, sequenced in a study of identical twins. TCRdb called the 5' RACE reads again in MiXCR, with one record for every CDR3 protein. Of 240,000 or so distinct CDR3 sequences in the sample, roughly a tenth were seen once. Input material: memory T cells sorted from blood. The receptors were gathered from a man in his fifties or sixties in good health.

This clonotype has just a few counts. A much more abundant neighbour one base away suggests this may be a read error. This chain connects TRBV2 to TRBJ2-5, with D unclear. CDR3 length: 11 residues. From germline, CDR1 is SNHLY and CDR2 FYNNEI. The ends were cut back, 6 bases at V and 2 bases at J, with 4 bases in the middle. The CDR3 reads CASREQETQYF. The DNA of the CDR3 is TGTGCCAGCAGGGAACAAGAGACCCAGTACTTC.

This clonotype occurred many times. CDR3: CAISENRGGQGGEQYF. In DNA form, the CDR3 reads TGTGCCATCAGTGAAAATCGGGGGGGACAGGGTGGCGAGCAGTACTTC. V is TRBV10-3 and J is TRBJ2-7; tentative D call: TRBD1 (9 bases). Germline CDR1 reads ENHRY; CDR2 reads SYGVKD. V was trimmed by 3 bases and J by 6 bases, leaving 21 bases between them. The CDR3 has 16 amino acids.

This clonotype was counted many times. The CDR3 sequence is CASSPGGLLNTEAFF. The CDR3 bases are TGTGCCAGCAGTCCCGGCGGGCTTCTGAACACTGAAGCTTTCTTT. The V and J genes are TRBV6-1 and TRBJ1-1; D gene ambiguous. V lost 5 bases and J lost 0, with 13 bases in between. This CDR3 spans 15 amino acids. Germline V CDR1 and CDR2: MNHNS, SASEGT.

In this sample, this clonotype turned up a few times. This sequence joins TRBV7-8 and TRBJ2-1, with D possibly matching TRBD2 (5 bases). The V end lost 2 bases, the J end lost 10 bases, and 12 bases lay between the germline ends. The CDR3 runs 13 residues. In germline, CDR1 is SGHVS, CDR2 FQNEAQ. The CDR3 nucleotides are TGTGCCAGCAGCTTAACCGGGAACCCAGAGCAGTTCTTC. This codes for CASSLTGNPEQFF.

There are a few counts of this clonotype. The chain combines TRBV4-1 with TRBJ2-4; D call uncertain. The germline V gene has CDR1 MGHRA and CDR2 YSYEKL. Trimming shortened V by 0 bases and J by 0 bases, and 12 bases separated the two germline ends. This CDR3 has 17 amino acids. The CDR3 coding sequence is TGCGCCAGCAGCCAAGATGGTGGTCCTCGAGCCAAAAACATTCAGTACTTC. This sequence encodes CASSQDGGPRAKNIQYF.

This clonotype was detected many times. The CDR3 DNA reads as TGTGCCACCAGCAGAGCAGGGGGTTGGGAGACCCAGTACTTC. Its translation: CATSRAGGWETQYF. The chain couples TRBV15 to TRBJ2-5, with 7 bases lining up with TRBD1. Trimming took 1 base from V and 5 from J; bases not matched to a gene: 4. CDR1 LNHNV and CDR2 YYDKDF come from the germline V gene (reference sequence). The CDR3 has 14 residues.

V gene TRBV27 combines with J gene TRBJ2-1; D is perhaps TRBD2 (6 bases). Trimming took off 7 bases at V and 2 bases at J, with 9 bases between the two ends. CDR3 length equals 13 residues. CDR1 is MNHEY and CDR2 is SMNVEV in the germline V gene (reference sequence). CDR3 in DNA: TGTGCCAGCACCTCGGGGGCCTACAATGAGCAGTTCTTC. It codes for CASTSGAYNEQFF.

This clonotype was seen only a few times. V usage is TRBV2 and J usage is TRBJ2-7; TRBD2 is a possible D gene (6 bases). The V end was cut by 2 bases, the J end by 0 bases, with 14 bases between. Germline loops: CDR1 SNHLY, CDR2 FYNNEI. The CDR3 is made up of 16 amino acids. CDR3 residues: CASSEPSGTFSYEQYF. CDR3 DNA: TGTGCCAGCAGTGAACCCTCCGGGACTTTCTCCTACGAGCAGTACTTC.

The chain links TRBV2 to TRBJ2-7, with TRBD1 identical over 10 bases. With V trimmed by 6 bases and J by 3 bases, 5 bases remained unmatched. Germline V gives CDR1 SNHLY, CDR2 FYNNEI. The CDR3 is 14 residues long. For the CDR3, the DNA is TGTGCCAGCAGGTCCGGGACAGGGGACTACGAGCAGTACTTC. Translated: CASRSGTGDYEQYF.

This clonotype has only a few counts. The chain carries TRBV18 and TRBJ1-3; D perhaps matches TRBD1 (5 bases). Per germline, CDR1 KGHSH and CDR2 LQKENI. Trimming stripped 3 bases from V and 2 bases from J, with 14 bases between. The CDR3 is made up of 16 amino acids. The CDR3 loop is CASSPPSRVTGNTIYF. CDR3 in DNA: TGTGCCAGCTCACCGCCCTCCAGGGTAACTGGAAACACCATATATTTT. Drawing the rest from reference TRBV18 and TRBJ1-3, the complete variable domain is NAGVMQNPRHLVRRRGQEARLRCSPMKGHSHVYWYRQLPEEGLKFMVYLQKENIIDESGMPKERFSAEFPKEGPSILRIQQVVRGDSAAYFCASSPPSRVTGNTIYFGEGSWLTVV.

This clonotype was detected only a few times. The chain links TRBV4-1 to TRBJ1-5; D perhaps matches TRBD1 (5 bases). The germline V gene encodes CDR1 MGHRA and CDR2 YSYEKL. This CDR3 region has 16 residues. V lost 0 bases, J lost 6 bases, and 15 bases lay in between. The CDR3 is CASSQDAGRPSQPQHF. CDR3 nucleotides: TGCGCCAGCAGCCAAGATGCAGGGAGGCCGAGTCAGCCCCAGCATTTT.

Ten or more counts support this clonotype. V usage is TRBV20-1 and J usage is TRBJ2-3, with a weak D call TRBD2 (5 bases). V lost 0 bases and J lost 1, with 8 bases in between. This CDR3 contains 14 residues. Germline V gene lookup returns CDR1 DFQATT and CDR2 SNEGSKA (reference sequence). As DNA, the CDR3 is TGCAGTGCTAGAGATTGGCGGGGCACAGATACGCAGTATTTT. It translates to CSARDWRGTDTQYF.

This clonotype was observed a handful of times. V is TRBV5-6 and J is TRBJ2-5, with D perhaps matching TRBD2 (5 bases). The germline V gene has CDR1 SGHDT and CDR2 YYEEEE. The germline V and J ends were trimmed by 0 bases and 5 bases, with 20 bases remaining between them. This CDR3 is built from 17 residues. The CDR3, as DNA: TGTGCCAGCAGCTTGGAGCTAGCAGAAAAGTTAGGCGAGACCCAGTACTTC. Translated, it gives CASSLELAEKLGETQYF.

This clonotype was counted between two and nine times. The rearrangement joins TRBV12-3 or TRBV12-4 to TRBJ1-1; D is perhaps TRBD1 (5 bases). The CDR3 consists of 13 residues. Trimming took 7 bases from V and 1 from J, leaving 10 bases between them. The CDR3 loop is CASTGAQNTEAFF. In DNA form, the CDR3 reads TGTGCCAGCACTGGGGCCCAGAACACTGAAGCTTTCTTT.

This clonotype has a count of ten or more. J is TRBJ2-2 and V is TRBV6-1; D possibly corresponds to TRBD1 (6 bases). V was cut by 6 bases and J by 6 bases, with 14 bases left in between. This CDR3 contains 14 residues. Germline V CDR1 and CDR2: MNHNS, SASEGT. Here the CDR3 reads CASRLTGLSGELFF. The DNA of the CDR3 is TGTGCCAGCAGACTCACAGGGTTATCCGGGGAGCTGTTTTTT.

This clonotype was detected many times. CDR3 nucleotide sequence: TGTGCCAGCAGTTTCGGGACAGCCAACACTGAAGCTTTCTTT. Amino acid sequence: CASSFGTANTEAFF. The J gene is TRBJ1-1, the V gene TRBV28, with 7 nucleotides matching TRBD1. Looked up from germline, CDR1 is MDHEN and CDR2 is SYDVKM. This CDR3 comprises 14 residues. V lost 3 bases and J lost 2; bases outside the gene matches: 3.

The chain is built from TRBV6-1 and TRBJ2-4; D is possibly TRBD1 (6 bases). The CDR3 has 15 residues. In germline, CDR1 is MNHNS, CDR2 SASEGT. V was cut by 5 bases and J by 0 bases, with 11 bases left in between. CDR3 residues: CASSTTGLAKNIQYF. The CDR3, as DNA: TGTGCCAGCAGTACCACAGGGCTAGCCAAAAACATTCAGTACTTC.

In this sample, this clonotype turned up many times. This rearrangement joins TRBV4-1 to TRBJ1-1, with D possibly matching TRBD1 (6 bases). Trimming pared 5 bases from V and 5 bases from J, leaving 15 bases between. CDR3 length: 14 amino acids. CDR1 MGHRA and CDR2 YSYEKL come from the germline V gene. The CDR3 DNA sequence: TGCGCCAGCAGCGGTCGGACAGATGGTACTGAAGCTTTCTTT. Encoded protein: CASSGRTDGTEAFF.

The J gene is TRBJ1-1, the V gene TRBV5-1, with D maybe TRBD1 (6 bases). V dropped 2 bases and J dropped 2 bases, with 16 bases sitting between them. This CDR3 is built from 16 residues. CDR1 SGHRS and CDR2 YFSETQ come from the germline V gene. The CDR3 sequence is CASSFGAGVGNTEAFF. DNA of the CDR3: TGCGCCAGCAGCTTTGGCGCAGGGGTGGGTAACACTGAAGCTTTCTTT.

This clonotype was recorded at least ten times. This sequence joins TRBV5-5 and TRBJ2-2; no reliable D call. Germline V gene lookup returns CDR1 SGHKS and CDR2 YYEKEE (reference sequence). Trimming shortened V by 1 base and J by 5 bases, and 15 bases separated the two germline ends. The CDR3 sequence is 16 residues long. The CDR3 nucleotides are TGTGCCAGCAGCTTGTTTGTAGGGCGGATGACCGGGGAGCTGTTTTTT. It translates to CASSLFVGRMTGELFF.

This clonotype was recorded at least ten times. V is TRBV4-3 and J is TRBJ2-5, with D unresolved. Trimming pared 2 bases from V and 0 bases from J, leaving 10 bases between. Germline assignment: CDR1 LGHNA and CDR2 YSLEER. The CDR3 runs to 15 residues. CDR3 coding DNA: TGCGCCAGCAGCCAAACAAGCCTGTACCAAGAGACCCAGTACTTC. Translating it yields CASSQTSLYQETQYF.

In its sample, this clonotype was seen many times. This sequence joins TRBV24-1 and TRBJ2-7; D is undetermined. The CDR3 consists of 11 residues. The V gene lost 4 bases and the J gene lost 7 bases, with 7 bases spanning the gap. Germline-derived CDR1 and CDR2 are KGHDR and SFDVKD. CDR3 region: CATSEGREQYF. The CDR3, as DNA: TGTGCCACCAGTGAGGGCCGGGAGCAGTACTTC.

The J gene is TRBJ2-3, the V gene TRBV7-9, with TRBD1 matching over 9 bases. Trimming cost V 5 bases and J 0 bases; bases outside gene matches: 6. The length of the CDR3 is 16 residues. CDR1 and CDR2 (germline): SEHNR, FQNEAQ (reference sequence). The CDR3 DNA follows: TGTGCCAGCAGCCTAAGCGGGACAGGGAGCACAGATACGCAGTATTTT. Protein product: CASSLSGTGSTDTQYF.

This clonotype occurred a few times. V is TRBV12-3 or TRBV12-4 and J is TRBJ2-3; weak D call: TRBD1 (5 bases). The CDR3 is 14 amino acids. With 7 bases removed from V and 4 bases from J, the gap between germline ends came to 15 bases. CDR3 DNA: TGTGCCAGCACCCTGGGGCTAGGAGCAGATACGCAGTATTTT. Translated, it gives CASTLGLGADTQYF.